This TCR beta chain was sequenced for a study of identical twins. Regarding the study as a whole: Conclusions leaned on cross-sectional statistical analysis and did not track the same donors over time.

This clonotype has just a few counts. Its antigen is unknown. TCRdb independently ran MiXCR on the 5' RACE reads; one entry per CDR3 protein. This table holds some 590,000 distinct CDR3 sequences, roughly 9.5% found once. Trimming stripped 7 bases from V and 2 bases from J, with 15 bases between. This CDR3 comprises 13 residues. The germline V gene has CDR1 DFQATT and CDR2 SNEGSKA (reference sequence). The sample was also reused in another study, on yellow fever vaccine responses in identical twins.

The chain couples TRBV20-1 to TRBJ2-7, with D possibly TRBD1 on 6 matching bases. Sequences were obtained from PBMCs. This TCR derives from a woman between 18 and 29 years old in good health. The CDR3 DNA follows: TGCAGTGGCATGACAGGACGCACCTACGAGCAGTACTTC. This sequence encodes CSGMTGRTYEQYF.